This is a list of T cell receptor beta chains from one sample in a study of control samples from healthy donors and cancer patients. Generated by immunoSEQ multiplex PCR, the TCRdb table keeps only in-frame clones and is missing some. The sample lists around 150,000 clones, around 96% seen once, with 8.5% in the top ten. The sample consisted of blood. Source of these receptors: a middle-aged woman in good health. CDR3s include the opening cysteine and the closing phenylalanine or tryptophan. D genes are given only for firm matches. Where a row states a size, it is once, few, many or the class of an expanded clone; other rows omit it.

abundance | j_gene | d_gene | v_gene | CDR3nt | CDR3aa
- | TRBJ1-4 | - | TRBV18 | TGTGCCAGCTCACCCAACCGGGTCAATTCGGGAACTAATGAAAAACTGTTTTTT | CASSPNRVNSGTNEKLFF
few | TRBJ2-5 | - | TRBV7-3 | TGTGCCAGCAGCTTAACAGGCGGGGTGGAGACCCAGTACTTC | CASSLTGGVETQYF
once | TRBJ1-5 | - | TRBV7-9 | TGTGCCAGCAGCGATAGCAATCAGCCCCAGCATTTT | CASSDSNQPQHF
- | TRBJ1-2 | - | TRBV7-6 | TGTGCCAGCAGTGGCCGGGACCCGATCTATGGCTACACCTTC | CASSGRDPIYGYTF
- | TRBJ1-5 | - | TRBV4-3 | TGCGCCAGCAGCCAAGATACGGAGCAGGCAGGCGGCCAGCCCCAGCATTTT | CASSQDTEQAGGQPQHF
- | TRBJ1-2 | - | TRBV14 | TGTGCCAGCAGCCTTACCCTGGGCAGAACCTATGGCTACACCTTC | CASSLTLGRTYGYTF
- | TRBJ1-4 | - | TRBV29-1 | TGCAGCGTTGCTGGGGGAACTAATGAAAAACTGTTTTTT | CSVAGGTNEKLFF
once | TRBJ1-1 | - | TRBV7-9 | TGTGCCAGCAGCTTACGGGGCAAAGACACTGAAGCTTTCTTT | CASSLRGKDTEAFF
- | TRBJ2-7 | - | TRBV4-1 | TGCGCCAGCAGCCAAGTAGTCGGGGTCTACGAGCAGTACTTC | CASSQVVGVYEQYF
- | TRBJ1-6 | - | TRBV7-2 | TGTGCCAGCAGCCTAACGGGAAGTTATTCACCCCTCCACTTT | CASSLTGSYSPLHF
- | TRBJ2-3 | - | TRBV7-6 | TGTGCCAGCGGGGGGGGCCGCACAGATACGCAGTATTTT | CASGGGRTDTQYF
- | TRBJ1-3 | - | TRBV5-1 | TGCGCCAGCAGCGAAACAGGGAGCTCTGGAAACACCATATATTTT | CASSETGSSGNTIYF
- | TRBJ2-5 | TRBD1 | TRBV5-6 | TGTGCCAGCAGCTTGGGGGCAGGGGGCTATCAAGAGACCCAGTACTTC | CASSLGAGGYQETQYF